This TCR beta chain comes out of a study of cytomegalovirus exposure and HLA in healthy donors. This clone is judged medium-sized (0.01 to 0.1%). Method: immunoSEQ multiplex PCR; TCRdb's copy keeps in-frame clones and lacks some. This table has 90,000 or so clones, about 85% appearing once. The receptor was derived from a man younger than 35 in good health and CMV-seropositive. Sequencing was performed on PBMCs.

The CDR3, as DNA: TGTGCCAGCAGTGGTGTGGACAGTTACGAGCAGTACTTC. As protein: CASSGVDSYEQYF. V and J are TRBV6-5 and TRBJ2-7; D possibly corresponds to TRBD1 (6 bases). The CDR3 is made up of 13 amino acids. Trimming took 5 bases from V and 4 from J, leaving 12 bases between them. Germline CDR1 is MNHEY and CDR2 is SVGAGI.